Listed below are T cell receptor beta chains from one sample, sequenced in a study of Ad26.COV2.S vaccination and SARS-CoV-2 variants. Sequencing was performed with immunoSEQ multiplex PCR; in TCRdb, only in-frame clones are kept and a portion is missing. The repertoire holds roughly 450,000 clones, with approximately 92% as singletons. The material sequenced was peripheral blood, taken in a trial of Ad26.COV2.S vaccine versus placebo. These receptors all stem from a person aged 18 to 59 who received the Ad26.COV2.S COVID-19 vaccine or a placebo. The CDR3 runs from the conserved cysteine through the conserved F or W. The order of the fields is V gene, D gene, clone size, J gene, CDR3 protein, CDR3 DNA. A D gene is named only where the DNA matches it firmly. Expanded clones are given a class, and other clones once, few, many or no size at all.

TRBV28,.,.,TRBJ1-1,CASSLPGETEAFF,TGTGCCAGCAGTTTACCAGGGGAGACTGAAGCTTTCTTT
TRBV12-3/TRBV12-4,.,once,TRBJ2-2,CASRRTGELFF,TGTGCCAGCAGAAGGACCGGGGAGCTGTTTTTT
TRBV11-3,.,.,TRBJ2-7,CASSADPRGEQYF,TGTGCCAGCAGCGCCGACCCGAGGGGTGAGCAGTACTTC
TRBV7-2,TRBD2,.,TRBJ2-5,CASSQHGLAGEETQYF,TGTGCCAGCAGCCAACACGGACTAGCGGGAGAAGAGACCCAGTACTTC
TRBV11-3,.,.,TRBJ2-5,CASSLLPGRGTQYF,TGTGCCAGCAGCTTATTACCCGGGCGGGGGACCCAGTACTTC
TRBV18,TRBD1,.,TRBJ2-2,CASSPDRGSNTGELFF,TGTGCCAGCTCACCCGACAGGGGATCGAACACCGGGGAGCTGTTTTTT
TRBV5-1,.,.,TRBJ2-7,CASSPEGQWPYEQYF,TGCGCCAGCAGCCCGGAGGGACAGTGGCCCTACGAGCAGTACTTC
TRBV14,.,.,TRBJ2-7,CASSLQGSSYEQYF,TGTGCCAGCAGCTTACAGGGCTCCTCCTACGAGCAGTACTTC
TRBV7-2,.,.,TRBJ2-7,CASSPPTPYEQYF,TGTGCCAGCAGCCCCCCCACGCCCTACGAGCAGTACTTC
TRBV29-1,TRBD1,.,TRBJ1-2,CSTGTVGNYGYTF,TGCAGCACCGGGACAGTGGGGAACTATGGCTACACCTTC
TRBV5-1,.,once,TRBJ1-1,CASSFGAGQVAFF,TGCGCCAGCAGCTTTGGTGCAGGGCAGGTCGCTTTCTTT
TRBV18,.,.,TRBJ2-1,CASSPGDYNEQFF,TGTGCCAGCTCACCTGGCGATTACAATGAGCAGTTCTTC
TRBV7-3,.,.,TRBJ2-7,CASSGGGPPEEQYF,TGTGCCAGCAGCGGTGGTGGTCCACCGGAGGAGCAGTACTTC
TRBV9,.,.,TRBJ2-1,CASSVVGGWDEQFF,TGTGCCAGCAGCGTAGTGGGGGGTTGGGATGAGCAGTTCTTC
TRBV3-1/TRBV3-2,.,.,TRBJ1-2,CASSPRGGEVVGGYTF,TGTGCCAGCAGCCCACGGGGAGGGGAGGTAGTCGGTGGCTACACCTTC
TRBV7-6,.,once,TRBJ2-7,CASSLARRGDEQYF,TGTGCCAGCAGCTTAGCGAGAAGGGGCGACGAGCAGTACTTC
TRBV19,.,.,TRBJ2-7,CASSAPGHTYEQYF,TGTGCCAGTAGTGCTCCGGGACATACCTACGAGCAGTACTTC
TRBV6-2/TRBV6-3,.,.,TRBJ2-6,CASSYVGLIAGANVLTF,TGTGCCAGCAGTTACGTGGGGTTAATAGCTGGGGCCAACGTCCTGACTTTC
TRBV24-1,.,.,TRBJ1-2,CATSAGQGLYGYTF,TGTGCCACCAGTGCGGGGCAGGGCCTCTATGGCTACACCTTC
TRBV19,.,.,TRBJ1-2,CASSIPLDVYGYTF,TGTGCCAGTAGTATACCTCTCGATGTCTATGGCTACACCTTC
TRBV28,.,.,TRBJ2-4,CASSPRAMSKNIQYF,TGTGCCAGCAGCCCGAGGGCAATGTCCAAAAACATTCAGTACTTC
TRBV11-3,.,once,TRBJ2-1,CASSLAGVLNEQFF,TGTGCCAGCAGCTTAGCGGGAGTGCTAAATGAGCAGTTCTTC
TRBV15,.,.,TRBJ1-4,CATSGGAINEKLFF,TGTGCCACCAGCGGAGGGGCGATAAATGAAAAACTGTTTTTT
TRBV30,TRBD1,.,TRBJ2-7,CAWSIGQGWDEQYF,TGTGCCTGGAGTATAGGACAGGGGTGGGACGAGCAGTACTTC
TRBV5-1,.,.,TRBJ1-2,CASSFGVNYGYTF,TGCGCCAGCAGCTTTGGGGTGAACTATGGCTACACCTTC
TRBV6-5,.,.,TRBJ2-7,CASSNSYEQYF,TGTGCCAGCAGCAACTCCTACGAGCAGTACTTC
TRBV6-6,.,.,TRBJ2-5,CASCAAGVETQYF,TGTGCCAGCTGTGCGGCAGGCGTAGAGACCCAGTACTTC
TRBV6-2/TRBV6-3,TRBD2,.,TRBJ2-1,CASSASGGSGEQFF,TGTGCCAGCAGTGCTAGCGGGGGCTCGGGTGAGCAGTTCTTC
TRBV6-5,.,.,TRBJ2-1,CASSYRPPYYNEQFF,TGTGCCAGCAGTTACCGGCCCCCCTATTACAATGAGCAGTTCTTC
TRBV15,.,.,TRBJ1-4,CATSRGGARREKLFF,TGTGCCACCAGCAGAGGAGGGGCACGAAGGGAAAAACTGTTTTTT
TRBV5-1,.,.,TRBJ1-2,CASSLSTGVYGYTF,TGCGCCAGCAGCTTGAGTACTGGAGTTTATGGCTACACCTTC
TRBV5-6,.,.,TRBJ2-7,CASSRKAEAYEQYF,TGTGCCAGCAGCCGTAAGGCAGAGGCCTACGAGCAGTACTTC
TRBV6-5,.,.,TRBJ2-3,CASSSSPGGTDTQYF,TGTGCCAGCAGTTCAAGCCCCGGCGGGACAGATACGCAGTATTTT
TRBV12-3/TRBV12-4,.,.,TRBJ1-2,CGSRGNYGYTF,TGTGGCTCGCGGGGGAACTATGGCTACACCTTC